This T cell receptor (beta chain) originates from a study of T-cell reconstitution after alpha-beta-depleted transplantation in children. Broader study findings: At the one-year point after transplant, T-cell counts and TCRbeta diversity were found to come mostly from T cells that had been newly produced.

As it was prepared, the TCRbeta library received unique molecular identifiers. One entry per CDR3 protein results from TCRdb running MiXCR on the PCR reads. The sample lists 600,000 to 700,000 distinct CDR3 sequences, about an eighth occurring once. This clonotype was seen at least ten times. No antigen is known for it. Material: PBMCs, obtained before TCRalphabeta/CD19-depleted stem cell transplant. The TCR was taken from a girl aged 2-15 years with congenital amegakaryocytic thrombocytopenia, due to receive a stem cell transplant.

CDR3: CSARASGRTGEQYF. DNA for the CDR3: TGCAGTGCTAGAGCTAGCGGGAGAACTGGAGAGCAGTACTTC. The chain employs TRBV20-1 and TRBJ2-7, with 10 bases matching TRBD2. The germline gives CDR1 DFQATT, CDR2 SNEGSKA (reference sequence). The ends lost 1 base at V and 7 bases at J; junction bases unmatched: 7. CDR3 length: 14 residues.